This T cell receptor (beta chain) was sequenced during a study of CD8+ T cells in alopecia areata. The ends were cut back, 5 bases at V and 1 base at J, with 12 bases in the middle. The germline V gene has CDR1 SQVTM and CDR2 ANQGSEA. This CDR3 has 13 amino acids. It was cDNA, reverse transcribed from extracted RNA, that served as the sequencing template. TCRdb's table, derived via immunoSEQ multiplex PCR, lists solely in-frame clones and lacks some. The sample carries fewer than 110,000 clones, just over 85% recorded once. To note about this clone: Its target is unknown.

Treatment defined: oral pan-JAK inhibitor, 5-10 mg twice daily. Peripheral blood samples and lesional scalp punch biopsies were obtained from alopecia areata patients. Sorted out of PBMCs were CD4+ T cells and CD8+ T cells. Study observations and caveats: Clonality in lesional scalp, especially alopecia totalis/universalis, exceeded that of normal scalp. On tofacitinib, scalp clonality and expanded CD8+ clones among top 100 fell significantly.

The chain combines TRBV29-1 with TRBJ2-7; TRBD1 might be the D (5 bases). The sample in question was CD8+ T cells sorted from blood, obtained at approximately week 34, from a patient treated with tofacitinib. This receptor was identified in a human donor with alopecia areata. CDR3 DNA: TGCAGCGTTTTAAGGGGCAATTCCTACGAGCAGTACTTC. Translation: CSVLRGNSYEQYF.